The rows below give T cell receptor beta chains drawn from one sample of a study of shared clonotypes between healthy human individuals. Profiling relied on immunoSEQ multiplex PCR, and the TCRdb table lists in-frame clones only, not all of them. This sample carries fewer than 650,000 clones, about 82% of them seen once, and the ten largest clones take roughly 13%. Sequenced sample: PBMCs. These receptors all come from a woman aged 40 to 55 in good health. Some clones in this sample may be carry-over from other donors' samples. Each CDR3 is given with its conserved first and last residue. Each record gives: V gene, CDR3 protein.

V: TRBV19
CDR3: CASSIVASGELFF

V: TRBV29-1
CDR3: CSGKQGLGTEAFF

V: TRBV4-3
CDR3: CASSQDSAVNTEAFF

V: TRBV27
CDR3: CASSLLHTDTQYF

V: TRBV7-6
CDR3: CASSLAVTGLAGIETQYF

V: TRBV4-2
CDR3: CASSQVTTGTEITPQHF

V: TRBV27
CDR3: CASSRRVTNSPLHF

V: TRBV28
CDR3: CASSLSGQGVYEQYF

V: TRBV9
CDR3: CASSPRDSNNSPLHF

V: TRBV7-8
CDR3: CASSPMGGRESYEQYF

V: TRBV15
CDR3: CATSRETSGIYEQYF

V: TRBV9
CDR3: CASSFGTSGSYEQYF

V: TRBV5-4
CDR3: CASSWTWSTEAFF

V: TRBV28
CDR3: CASHQDRGLTEAFF

V: TRBV28
CDR3: CASSLVGSTDTQYF

V: TRBV10-3
CDR3: CAISELSYEQYF

V: TRBV7-9
CDR3: CASSRGGAPEQYF

V: TRBV9
CDR3: CASSATPRGANYGYTF

V: TRBV5-1
CDR3: CASSPRGSLNTEAFF

V: TRBV7-3
CDR3: CASSLGTGGIGGYTF

V: TRBV5-1
CDR3: CASSFGTNGGEQYF

V: TRBV7-9
CDR3: CASSLGYGTYYNEQFF

V: TRBV29-1
CDR3: CTSGNYNEQFF

V: TRBV28
CDR3: CASGDYTDPKAAFF

V: TRBV6-1
CDR3: CASTPGTTGELFF

V: TRBV29-1
CDR3: CSAQDNSGNTIYF

V: TRBV7-2
CDR3: CASSLAREETQYF

V: TRBV4-2
CDR3: CASSQDIRGVVANEKLFF